This is a list of T cell receptor beta chains from one sample in a study of T cell responses to AZD1222 COVID-19 vaccine. Method: immunoSEQ multiplex PCR; TCRdb's copy keeps in-frame clones and lacks some. The sample lists roughly 170,000 clones; roughly 94% were seen once. Sequences were derived from peripheral blood, sampled 28 days after the second AZD1222 dose. These TCRs come from an adult who received the AZD1222 COVID-19 vaccine. Each CDR3 is given with its conserved first and last residue. A D gene is named only where the DNA matches it firmly. The size entry is marked missing in some rows and otherwise reads once, few, many or a size class.

>.|TRBV10-3|TRBD1|TRBJ1-1
TGTGCCATCAGTGAGGCTTGGACAGGGGCGGATAGAGGGTACACTGAAGCTTTCTTT
CAISEAWTGADRGYTEAFF
>.|TRBV6-5|TRBD1|TRBJ2-7
TGTGCCAGCACCTTAACCGGGACAGGGTACTACGAGCAGTACTTC
CASTLTGTGYYEQYF
>.|TRBV6-1|.|TRBJ1-4
TGTGCCAGCAGTGTAAGAATTGGATCGGGGGGTGAAAAACTGTTTTTT
CASSVRIGSGGEKLFF
>.|TRBV11-3|.|TRBJ2-2
TGTGCCAGCAGCTTCGGGGCAACGAACACCGGGGAGCTGTTTTTT
CASSFGATNTGELFF
>once|TRBV6-6|.|TRBJ1-4
TGTGCCAGCAGTTACAAACAGGTGGCAACTAATGAAAAACTGTTTTTT
CASSYKQVATNEKLFF
>once|TRBV28|.|TRBJ2-5
TGTGCCAGCAGTCTTGGTGTGCCGGGACATCAACCAGAGACCCAGTACTTC
CASSLGVPGHQPETQYF
>.|TRBV14|TRBD1|TRBJ1-2
TGTGCCAGCAGCCAGGCCGGGACAGGGGGTTATGGCTACACCTTC
CASSQAGTGGYGYTF
>.|TRBV12-3/TRBV12-4|.|TRBJ1-2
TGTGCCAGCACCTGGGTAGGGAGCTATGGCTACACCTTC
CASTWVGSYGYTF
>.|TRBV16|.|TRBJ2-1
TGTGCCAGCAGCCAATCACCTAATCGGGGGCATGAGCAGTTCTTC
CASSQSPNRGHEQFF
>.|TRBV7-9|.|TRBJ1-1
TGTGCCAGCAGCGGTGGTGGAAGGGCTGAAGCTTTCTTT
CASSGGGRAEAFF
>.|TRBV10-3|.|TRBJ1-1
TGTGCCATCAGTGAGTCTCTCAGTACTGCTTTCTTT
CAISESLSTAFF
>.|TRBV6-5|TRBD1|TRBJ2-1
TGTGCCAGCAGTTACGACAGGGCGTCAGCTAATGAGCAGTTCTTC
CASSYDRASANEQFF
>.|TRBV4-3|TRBD2|TRBJ2-5
TGCGCCAGCAGCCATCCCGTGAGGCTAGCGGGGGGGGAGACCCAGTACTTC
CASSHPVRLAGGETQYF
>.|TRBV3-1/TRBV3-2|.|TRBJ2-2
TGTGCCAGCAGCCATGCAAAATGGAGTCTAAACACCGGGGAGCTGTTTTTT
CASSHAKWSLNTGELFF
>.|TRBV6-6|.|TRBJ1-1
TGTGCCAGCAGTTACAATCCGGGGTTGAACACTGAAGCTTTCTTT
CASSYNPGLNTEAFF
>.|TRBV28|TRBD1|TRBJ1-1
TGTGCCAGCAGTTCATCCGGGACAGGGTACACTGAAGCTTTCTTT
CASSSSGTGYTEAFF
>.|TRBV5-1|.|TRBJ1-3
TGCGCCAGCAGCCTCTCTCAGAGCTCTGGAAACACCATATATTTT
CASSLSQSSGNTIYF
>.|TRBV7-2|TRBD1|TRBJ1-1
TGTGCCAGCAGCTTAGGGAGGGGGCCCAGCACTGAAGCTTTCTTT
CASSLGRGPSTEAFF
>.|TRBV27|.|TRBJ2-2
TGTGCCAGCAGTTTAGATAAAGCGGCGAACACCGGGGAGCTGTTTTTT
CASSLDKAANTGELFF
>.|TRBV3-1/TRBV3-2|TRBD1|TRBJ2-7
TGTGCCAGCAGCCAAGAGCGAACAGGGGGCAATTACTACGAGCAGTACTTC
CASSQERTGGNYYEQYF
>.|TRBV7-9|.|TRBJ2-2
TGTGCCAGCAGCCTCGGACGGACGAACACCGGGGAGCTGTTTTTT
CASSLGRTNTGELFF
>.|TRBV11-1|.|TRBJ2-2
TGTGCCAGCAGCTTAAATAGGGGATGGAACACCGGGGAGCTGTTTTTT
CASSLNRGWNTGELFF
>.|TRBV5-1|.|TRBJ2-3
TGCGCCAGCAGCTTAGTATTTGCGGAGGGCACAGATACGCAGTATTTT
CASSLVFAEGTDTQYF
>.|TRBV29-1|.|TRBJ2-2
TGCAGCGCCGTGCCGGGGGGCAACGCCGGGGAGCTGTTTTTT
CSAVPGGNAGELFF
>.|TRBV2|.|TRBJ2-5
TGTGCCAGCAGTGAAGGAGGACCGCGAGGAGAGACCCAGTACTTC
CASSEGGPRGETQYF
>.|TRBV6-5|TRBD1|TRBJ1-2
TGTGCCAGCAGTTTCTCGACAGGGATGCCCTATGGCTACACCTTC
CASSFSTGMPYGYTF
>.|TRBV15|TRBD1|TRBJ1-1
TGTGCCACCAGCAGGTCCCACCGGACAGGGGGGTCTCTGGAGGGCACTGAAGCTTTCTTT
CATSRSHRTGGSLEGTEAFF
>.|TRBV10-1|.|TRBJ2-3
TGCGCCAGCAGTGGAGACGGCCTTATCACAGATACGCAGTATTTT
CASSGDGLITDTQYF
>.|TRBV7-2|.|TRBJ2-5
TGTGCCAGCAGCCCCCAGTCGACAATGGGGGAGACCCAGTACTTC
CASSPQSTMGETQYF
>.|TRBV12-3/TRBV12-4|TRBD1|TRBJ2-7
TGTGCCAGCAGTCAGGACAGGGGCTACGAGCAGTACTTC
CASSQDRGYEQYF
>.|TRBV19|TRBD2|TRBJ2-7
TGTGCCAGTAGTATAGCGGGAGGGGCGTCCGAGCAGTACTTC
CASSIAGGASEQYF
>once|TRBV7-9|.|TRBJ1-3
TGTGCCAGCAGCTTAGCCCCCCCCTTCGGTATCGCAAACACCATATATTTT
CASSLAPPFGIANTIYF
>.|TRBV7-8|.|TRBJ2-7
TGTGCCAGCAGCCAAGGGGGATACGAGCAGTACTTC
CASSQGGYEQYF
>.|TRBV4-1|.|TRBJ1-1
TGCGCCAGCAGCCAAGAAAGACGTGACAGAAAGTATGAAGCTTTCTTT
CASSQERRDRKYEAFF
>.|TRBV15|.|TRBJ1-1
TGTGCCACCAGCAGAGGGCAGGGGAAGACTGAAGCTTTCTTT
CATSRGQGKTEAFF
>.|TRBV16|.|TRBJ1-1
TGTGCCAGCAGCCAGGGTGGGCTGAACACTGAAGCTTTCTTT
CASSQGGLNTEAFF
>.|TRBV12-5|.|TRBJ1-5
TGTGCTAGTGGCTACCTCTTGTCAGGGAGCTATCAGCCCCAGCATTTT
CASGYLLSGSYQPQHF
>.|TRBV12-5|.|TRBJ2-7
TGTGCTAGTGGTTACCGAGAGGATGGTTACGAGCAGTACTTC
CASGYREDGYEQYF
>.|TRBV7-9|.|TRBJ1-2
TGTGCCAGCAGCCTACTCAGTGATAGCTATGGCTACACCTTC
CASSLLSDSYGYTF
>.|TRBV28|.|TRBJ2-7
TGTGCCAGCAGTATTGCACGGAGACTCGCCGAGCAGTACTTC
CASSIARRLAEQYF
>.|TRBV7-7|TRBD2|TRBJ2-1
TGTGCTAGCAGCTCTTTAGCGGGGGAGCAGTTCTTC
CASSSLAGEQFF
>.|TRBV5-1|.|TRBJ2-7
TGCGCCAGCAGCCTACGGGAGACCGGCTACGAGCAGTACTTC
CASSLRETGYEQYF
>.|TRBV2|.|TRBJ2-2
TGTGCCAGTCGACAGACCCCGAACACCGGGGAGCTGTTTTTT
CASRQTPNTGELFF
>.|TRBV12-3/TRBV12-4|.|TRBJ2-5
TGTGCCAGCAGTTTATGGACAGAAGAGACCCAGTACTTC
CASSLWTEETQYF
>.|TRBV27|.|TRBJ2-2
TGTGCCAGCAGTTCGTGGGGGAGGATCGGGGAGCTGTTTTTT
CASSSWGRIGELFF
>.|TRBV2|.|TRBJ1-3
TGTGCCAGCAGTGAAGTCGGGGATCCTTCTGGAAACACCATATATTTT
CASSEVGDPSGNTIYF
>once|TRBV6-6|TRBD1|TRBJ2-7
TGTGCCAGCAAGCTCGGACAGGTTGCCTACGAGCAGTACTTC
CASKLGQVAYEQYF
>.|TRBV11-1|TRBD1|TRBJ1-1
TGTGCCAGCAGCCGGGACAGGTCTGAAGCTTTCTTT
CASSRDRSEAFF
>.|TRBV9|.|TRBJ1-4
TGTGCCAGCAGCCCGGGACGGGGTGAAAGGGAACTGTTTTTT
CASSPGRGERELFF
>.|TRBV5-4|TRBD1|TRBJ1-4
TGTGCCAGCGGCAGACAGGGGGGTAATGAAAAACTGTTTTTT
CASGRQGGNEKLFF
>.|TRBV7-9|TRBD2|TRBJ2-3
TGTGCCAGCAGCCGGGGACTAGCGGGAGTGGGAGATACGCAGTATTTT
CASSRGLAGVGDTQYF
>.|TRBV14|.|TRBJ2-5
TGTGCCAGCACCGCCCGGGCGTCCGAGACCCAGTACTTC
CASTARASETQYF
>.|TRBV10-3|TRBD1|TRBJ1-2
TGTGCCATCAGTGAAACCGGGACAGGGGGTTTTGGCTACACCTTC
CAISETGTGGFGYTF
>.|TRBV20-1|.|TRBJ1-1
TGCAGTGCACCCTTGAGCACTGAAGCTTTCTTT
CSAPLSTEAFF
>.|TRBV28|.|TRBJ2-7
TGTGCCAGCAGCACCAGGTGGGCAGTGACCTACGAGCAGTACTTC
CASSTRWAVTYEQYF
>.|TRBV2|.|TRBJ2-5
TGTGCCAGCAATGGACTGGCCCTATCGGCCCAGTACTTC
CASNGLALSAQYF
>.|TRBV11-2|TRBD2|TRBJ2-3
TGTGCCAGCAGCTTGGGGAGGGCCGTTGAAGATACGCAGTATTTT
CASSLGRAVEDTQYF
>.|TRBV7-9|TRBD2|TRBJ2-1
TGTGCCAGCAACTCGCACACTCGGGTAGCGGGGGGCGAGCAGTTCTTC
CASNSHTRVAGGEQFF
>.|TRBV28|.|TRBJ2-7
TGTGCCAGCAGACCGCCAGCTCGGGACGAGCAGTACTTC
CASRPPARDEQYF